The rows below give T cell receptor beta chains drawn from one sample of a study of PD-1 blockade in classical Hodgkin lymphoma. Using immunoSEQ multiplex PCR, the repertoire was profiled, and TCRdb retains in-frame clones only, with some absent. Of nearly 60,000 clones listed, roughly 90% are singletons. Here the sequenced sample was peripheral blood mononuclear cells (PBMCs), taken before the second cycle of nivolumab. The receptors shown here come from a human donor with classical Hodgkin lymphoma. Both conserved end residues are part of each CDR3. The D gene is left open where the match is weak. Clone size, where shown, is once, few, many, or a class for clones that have expanded.

D	V	size	J	CDR3	DNA
TRBD2	TRBV10-3	-	TRBJ2-1	CAISESAGVGNEQFF	TGTGCCATCAGTGAGTCGGCGGGAGTGGGGAATGAGCAGTTCTTC
-	TRBV18	-	TRBJ2-2	CASSPTEAPGELFF	TGTGCCAGCTCACCGACCGAAGCACCCGGGGAGCTGTTTTTT
-	TRBV9	-	TRBJ2-7	CASSPPGHDEQYF	TGTGCCAGCAGCCCCCCGGGGCACGACGAGCAGTACTTC
-	TRBV28	-	TRBJ1-2	CASMGGESYGYTF	TGTGCCAGCATGGGGGGGGAATCCTATGGCTACACCTTC
-	TRBV9	-	TRBJ2-5	CASSVGFRGGETQYF	TGTGCCAGCAGCGTAGGCTTTCGGGGAGGCGAGACCCAGTACTTC
-	TRBV9	-	TRBJ2-1	CASSQVGTSSYNEQFF	TGTGCCAGCAGCCAAGTAGGGACCAGCTCCTACAATGAGCAGTTCTTC
-	TRBV5-1	-	TRBJ2-2	CASSPRLGTANTGELFF	TGCGCCAGCAGCCCCCGATTGGGGACGGCGAACACCGGGGAGCTGTTTTTT
TRBD1	TRBV19	-	TRBJ1-4	CASSWTGDGEKLFF	TGTGCCAGTAGCTGGACAGGGGATGGCGAAAAACTGTTTTTT
-	TRBV27	-	TRBJ2-2	CASISGGWDTGELFF	TGTGCCAGCATTTCGGGGGGCTGGGACACCGGGGAGCTGTTTTTT
TRBD2	TRBV5-6	-	TRBJ2-7	CASSLDPSGYEQYF	TGTGCCAGCAGCTTGGACCCTAGCGGCTACGAGCAGTACTTC
-	TRBV5-1	few	TRBJ2-7	CASSLLVGESREQYF	TGCGCCAGCAGCTTGTTAGTGGGAGAATCGAGGGAGCAGTACTTC
-	TRBV7-9	-	TRBJ2-7	CASSLAERAYEQYF	TGTGCCAGCAGCTTAGCAGAGAGGGCCTACGAGCAGTACTTC
TRBD1	TRBV30	-	TRBJ1-2	CAGWTGPIYGYTF	TGTGCCGGATGGACAGGCCCTATCTATGGCTACACCTTC
TRBD1	TRBV7-9	once	TRBJ2-7	CASTRTGGNEQYF	TGTGCCAGCACCCGGACAGGGGGCAACGAGCAGTACTTC
-	TRBV19	-	TRBJ1-6	CASSITVGGFSPLHF	TGTGCCAGTAGTATTACCGTTGGAGGCTTTTCACCCCTCCACTTT
TRBD2	TRBV14	-	TRBJ2-1	CTSSQERLAGAREQFF	TGTACCAGCAGCCAAGAGAGACTAGCGGGAGCCCGTGAGCAGTTCTTC
-	TRBV27	-	TRBJ2-7	CASSFGLSSYEQYF	TGTGCCAGCAGTTTTGGCCTCTCCTCCTACGAGCAGTACTTC
TRBD1	TRBV7-8	-	TRBJ2-7	CASSLKWFRDRAYEQYF	TGTGCCAGCAGCTTAAAATGGTTCCGGGACAGAGCATACGAGCAGTACTTC
TRBD1	TRBV5-4	-	TRBJ1-2	CASSSIRDRVNYGYTF	TGTGCCAGCAGCTCCATCCGGGACAGGGTTAACTATGGCTACACCTTC
-	TRBV7-9	few	TRBJ1-5	CASSLTVQPQHF	TGTGCCAGCAGCTTAACCGTTCAGCCCCAGCATTTT
-	TRBV7-6	once	TRBJ2-1	CASSYGSSLGEQFF	TGTGCCAGCAGCTACGGGAGTTCACTAGGGGAGCAGTTCTTC
TRBD1	TRBV18	-	TRBJ2-7	CASSPTGTYEQYF	TGTGCCAGCTCACCGACAGGGACCTACGAGCAGTACTTC
-	TRBV27	-	TRBJ2-2	CASSPSIGTGELFF	TGTGCCAGCAGTCCATCCATAGGGACCGGGGAGCTGTTTTTT
TRBD2	TRBV5-4	once	TRBJ2-3	CASSLTLAGDTDTQYF	TGTGCCAGCAGCTTGACACTAGCGGGGGACACAGATACGCAGTATTTT
-	TRBV4-2	once	TRBJ1-5	CASSQDGDQPQHF	TGTGCCAGCAGCCAAGACGGGGATCAGCCCCAGCATTTT
TRBD1	TRBV27	-	TRBJ1-1	CASSLDRAMNTEAFF	TGTGCCAGCAGTTTGGACAGGGCAATGAACACTGAAGCTTTCTTT
TRBD1	TRBV27	-	TRBJ1-6	CASRTTGGISPLHF	TGTGCCAGCAGGACGACAGGGGGCATTTCACCCCTCCACTTT
TRBD2	TRBV15	once	TRBJ2-1	CATGLAGTYNEQFF	TGTGCCACGGGACTAGCGGGGACCTACAATGAGCAGTTCTTC
-	TRBV9	-	TRBJ2-7	CASSVTGTFYEQYF	TGTGCCAGCAGCGTAACCGGGACATTCTACGAGCAGTACTTC
TRBD1	TRBV7-6	-	TRBJ2-2	CASSLFPTGVSTGELFF	TGTGCCAGCAGCTTATTCCCAACAGGGGTCAGCACCGGGGAGCTGTTTTTT
-	TRBV4-3	once	TRBJ2-1	CASSQDGVAAYNEQFF	TGCGCCAGCAGCCAAGACGGCGTCGCAGCCTACAATGAGCAGTTCTTC
TRBD1	TRBV9	-	TRBJ1-1	CASSVGQGAVAEAFF	TGTGCCAGCAGCGTCGGACAGGGGGCGGTCGCTGAAGCTTTCTTT
-	TRBV4-1	-	TRBJ1-5	CASSQDGWSNQPQHF	TGCGCCAGCAGCCAAGACGGGTGGAGCAATCAGCCCCAGCATTTT
-	TRBV29-1	-	TRBJ2-2	CSVEGGPTEELFF	TGCAGCGTTGAGGGGGGACCCACCGAGGAGCTGTTTTTT
-	TRBV19	-	TRBJ1-5	CASRSPVDSINQPQHF	TGTGCCAGTAGATCACCCGTGGACAGTATCAATCAGCCCCAGCATTTT
TRBD1	TRBV5-6	once	TRBJ2-7	CASSWGQGLGSYYEQYF	TGTGCCAGCAGCTGGGGACAGGGGCTGGGGAGTTACTACGAGCAGTACTTC
-	TRBV7-2	-	TRBJ2-5	CASSLGSSGASETQYF	TGTGCCAGCAGCTTAGGATCGTCGGGTGCTAGCGAGACCCAGTACTTC
TRBD2	TRBV5-4	-	TRBJ2-1	CASSLGSSPWSGSFYEQFF	TGTGCCAGCAGCTTGGGGTCTTCCCCGTGGAGCGGGAGTTTCTATGAGCAGTTCTTC
-	TRBV10-3	-	TRBJ2-5	CAISVGQEETQYF	TGTGCCATCAGTGTGGGGCAGGAAGAGACCCAGTACTTC
-	TRBV27	-	TRBJ1-5	CASSSLLGGRRNQPQHF	TGTGCCAGCAGTTCATTACTAGGGGGGCGACGCAATCAGCCCCAGCATTTT
TRBD2	TRBV5-3	once	TRBJ2-7	CARSLGLAGSYEQYF	TGTGCCAGAAGCCTAGGACTAGCGGGATCCTACGAGCAGTACTTC
TRBD1	TRBV2	-	TRBJ1-5	CASSDQRRGTNQPQHF	TGTGCCAGCAGTGATCAGCGCAGGGGGACAAATCAGCCCCAGCATTTT
-	TRBV20-1	-	TRBJ2-3	CSASGPDTQYF	TGCAGTGCGTCCGGGCCAGATACGCAGTATTTT
-	TRBV20-1	-	TRBJ1-1	CSAWWGEAFF	TGCAGTGCTTGGTGGGGTGAAGCTTTCTTT
-	TRBV6-6	-	TRBJ1-4	CASSYTGQAEKLFF	TGTGCCAGCAGTTATACAGGGCAGGCGGAAAAACTGTTTTTT
TRBD2	TRBV5-1	-	TRBJ2-6	CASSLVPSGSSGANVLTF	TGCGCCAGCAGCTTGGTCCCTAGCGGGAGCTCTGGGGCCAACGTCCTGACTTTC
TRBD1	TRBV5-1	-	TRBJ1-2	CASSFPGTGENYGYTF	TGCGCCAGCAGCTTTCCCGGGACAGGGGAAAACTATGGCTACACCTTC
-	TRBV25-1	-	TRBJ1-2	CASSERQKGSGYTF	TGTGCCAGCAGTGAACGACAGAAGGGTAGTGGCTACACCTTC
-	TRBV9	-	TRBJ2-7	CASSAAGGAYEQYF	TGTGCCAGCAGCGCTGCTGGGGGAGCCTACGAGCAGTACTTC
-	TRBV7-9	-	TRBJ1-2	CASSLEGGTNYGYTF	TGTGCCAGCAGCTTAGAAGGAGGGACTAACTATGGCTACACCTTC
-	TRBV30	-	TRBJ1-1	CAWSPLNTEAFF	TGTGCCTGGAGTCCCTTGAACACTGAAGCTTTCTTT
-	TRBV5-1	-	TRBJ2-3	CASSINPGLEWGTDTQYF	TGCGCCAGCAGCATAAATCCAGGGTTGGAGTGGGGCACAGATACGCAGTATTTT
TRBD2	TRBV5-6	-	TRBJ2-7	CASSLAGVPYEQYF	TGTGCCAGCAGCCTAGCGGGAGTACCATACGAGCAGTACTTC
-	TRBV7-2	-	TRBJ2-7	CASSFGTTYEQYF	TGTGCCAGCAGCTTCGGGACCACCTACGAGCAGTACTTC